The clone carrying this T cell receptor beta chain was seen once. These data come from a study of graft-versus-host responses after intestinal transplantation. Study context: Recipients underwent multivisceral, liver-intestinal, or isolated intestinal transplants. Anti-thymocyte globulin induction was given to all recipients, followed by tacrolimus and steroids for approximately three years.

Graft tissue processing released intraepithelial and lamina propria lymphocytes. The CDR3 is 13 residues long. Trimming cost V 3 bases and J 5 bases, with 10 bases left between them. Germline V gene data show CDR1 as MNHNY and CDR2 as SVGAGI (reference sequence). The table came from immunoSEQ multiplex PCR; TCRdb's copy has only in-frame clones and leaves some out. The sample shows 9,500 to 12,000 clones, around four fifths of them seen only once. The TCR comes from a human patient who received an intestinal transplant, so some T cells may come from the graft donor. Sequenced here: ileum tissue, sampled 23 days after intestinal transplant. The gene calls are TRBV6-6 and TRBJ1-1, with D unresolved. CDR3 DNA sequence: TGTGCCAGCAGTTATGAAGTGGGGACTGAAGCTTTCTTT. This sequence encodes CASSYEVGTEAFF.